This TCR beta chain came from a study of blood T cell repertoires in COVID-19. Whole-study context: Sources were T cells, B-cell-depleted T cells, or PBMCs; the material itself was cDNA or gDNA.

Authors' data handling: Estimation of nucleated cell counts relied on the amplification of reference gene primers. Generated by immunoSEQ multiplex PCR, the TCRdb table keeps only in-frame clones and is missing some. V and J calls and clone size are as listed in that table; D and trimming were resolved from the DNA. The sample lists nearly 200,000 clones, about 80% occurring once. The cohort comprised adults aged 18 to 89 years residing in 20 to 30 US areas. Participants' reported clinical history set cohort assignment. In regard to this clone: Other DNA sequences of this sample code for an identical CDR3.

CDR1 is LNHDA, CDR2 SQIVND, per germline (reference sequence). V lost 3 bases to trimming and J lost 2 bases, with 7 bases between them. This CDR3 comprises 13 residues. Sequenced material: PBMCs or T cells enriched from blood (not recorded which). The clonotype was recovered from a man aged 40-55 years who had recovered from COVID-19. The chain joins TRBV19 to TRBJ1-2; possibly TRBD1 for D (5 bases). The CDR3 reads CASSIGGNYGYTF. DNA for the CDR3: TGTGCCAGTAGTATCGGGGGGAACTATGGCTACACCTTC. Based on the CDR3 plus reference TRBV19 and TRBJ1-2, the full variable domain is DGGITQSPKYLFRKEGQNVTLSCEQNLNHDAMYWYRQDPGQGLRLIYYSQIVNDFQKGDIAEGYSVSREKKESFPLTVTSAQKNPTAFYLCASSIGGNYGYTFGSGTRLTVV.